Below, 8 T cell receptor beta chains from the same sample are listed, as sequenced in a study of siplizumab effects on memory and regulatory T cells. Only in-frame clones appear in the TCRdb table, and some are missing; sequencing was by immunoSEQ multiplex PCR. This table has some 100,000 clones, about 91% appearing once. What was sequenced was Tregs sorted from blood. Receptor source: a human donor in good health.

The chain has TRBV5-4 and TRBJ2-7; TRBD2 aligns across 15 bases. Germline trimming cut 3 bases from V and 2 bases from J; bases unmatched to any gene: 3. The germline V gene has CDR1 SGHNT and CDR2 YYREEE (reference sequence). The CDR3 is 16 residues long. Here the CDR3 reads CASSSGLAGGTYEQYF. As DNA, the CDR3 is TGTGCCAGCAGCTCGGGACTAGCGGGAGGAACCTACGAGCAGTACTTC.

This chain links TRBV27 with TRBJ1-4; TRBD1 aligns across 8 bases. The J segment lost 8 bases and the V segment lost 5 bases, leaving 4 bases of the junction unmatched. The V gene's germline CDR1 is MNHEY and CDR2 SMNVEV (reference sequence). This CDR3 is 13 amino acids long. The CDR3, as DNA: TGTGCCAGCAGTCCCCGGACAGGGGAAAAACTGTTTTTT. Its protein product is CASSPRTGEKLFF. The full variable domain, its missing parts supplied by reference TRBV27 and TRBJ1-4, is EAQVTQNPRYLITVTGKKLTVTCSQNMNHEYMSWYRQDPGLGLRQIYYSMNVEVTDKGDVPEGYKVSRKEKRNFPLILESPSPNQTSLYFCASSPRTGEKLFFGSGTQLSVL.

This clone appeared a few times. The rearrangement links TRBV6-1 to TRBJ1-5, with D maybe TRBD1 (5 bases). The germline CDR1 and CDR2 sequences are MNHNS and SASEGT. The CDR3 contains 15 residues. V dropped 9 bases and J dropped 1 base, with 16 bases sitting between them. CDR3 DNA sequence: TGTGCCAGTAGGAGGGGCCGGGGAAGCAATCAGCCCCAGCATTTT. As protein: CASRRGRGSNQPQHF.

This clone is a singleton in its sample. J is TRBJ2-3 and V is TRBV27; D may be TRBD2 (5 bases). Germline-derived CDR1 and CDR2 are MNHEY and SMNVEV (reference sequence). This CDR3 has 17 amino acids. Deletions cut 5 bases from V and 1 base from J, with 19 bases between. The DNA of the CDR3 is TGTGCCAGCAGTCTCACCGCTAGCCTTTCGGGCACAGATACGCAGTATTTT. It codes for CASSLTASLSGTDTQYF.

The rearrangement joins TRBV11-1 to TRBJ2-1, with 8 positions matching TRBD2. V shed 6 bases and J 6 bases; nucleotides not matched to a gene: 13. There are 16 residues in the CDR3. The germline V gene encodes CDR1 SGHAT and CDR2 FQDESV (reference sequence). The CDR3 loop is CASSFMGRGDRNEQFF. The DNA for the CDR3 is TGTGCCAGCAGTTTCATGGGGCGGGGGGACCGCAATGAGCAGTTCTTC.

The J gene is TRBJ2-5, the V gene TRBV7-2; 7 positions match TRBD2. The CDR3 is 14 amino acids. The ends lost 8 bases at V and 7 bases at J; junction bases unmatched: 13. In germline, CDR1 is SGHTA, CDR2 FQGNSA. The CDR3 is CASAGERVVGTQYF. CDR3 coding DNA: TGTGCCAGCGCGGGGGAGAGGGTGGTGGGGACCCAGTACTTC.

The gene calls are TRBV7-6 and TRBJ1-3, with D perhaps matching TRBD1 (6 bases). The CDR3 is made up of 15 amino acids. V dropped 5 bases and J dropped 2 bases, with 13 bases sitting between them. Germline CDR1 is SGHVS and CDR2 is FNYEAQ. The CDR3 reads CASSLSGGPGNTIYF. The CDR3 coding sequence is TGTGCCAGCAGCCTCTCCGGGGGCCCTGGAAACACCATATATTTT.

This sequence joins TRBV7-9 and TRBJ1-5; D is perhaps TRBD1 (6 bases). V was pared by 5 bases and J by 3 bases, with 14 bases between. Germline V CDR1 and CDR2: SEHNR, FQNEAQ (reference sequence). The CDR3 contains 15 residues. This CDR3 reads CASSEAGVDNQPQHF. DNA of the CDR3: TGTGCCAGCAGCGAAGCAGGGGTTGACAATCAGCCCCAGCATTTT.